The 23 T cell receptor beta chains presented below share a single source sample, sequenced in a study of T cell responses to AZD1222 COVID-19 vaccine. Sequencing used immunoSEQ multiplex PCR; TCRdb keeps in-frame clones, though not all of them. The repertoire holds about 110,000 clones, with approximately 90% as singletons. The sample here was peripheral blood, taken 28 days after the second AZD1222 dose. The receptors shown here come from an adult who received the AZD1222 COVID-19 vaccine.

The V call is TRBV4-1, the J call TRBJ1-5, with D unresolved. V lost 0 bases and J lost 0, with 6 bases in between. The length of the CDR3 is 15 residues. Germline V gene lookup returns CDR1 MGHRA and CDR2 YSYEKL. CDR3 residues: CASSQETNSNQPQHF. The CDR3 DNA reads as TGCGCCAGCAGCCAAGAGACCAATAGCAATCAGCCCCAGCATTTT.

This chain joins TRBV3-1 (or the pseudogene TRBV3-2) and TRBJ1-2; 9 nucleotides agree with TRBD1. This CDR3 has 13 amino acids. Germline trimming cut 0 bases from V and 12 bases from J; bases unmatched to any gene: 5. Germline values: CDR1 LGHDT, CDR2 YNNKEL (reference sequence). CDR3 coding DNA: TGTGCCAGCAGCCAAGATGGGACAGGGCCAAACACCTTC. Translation gives CASSQDGTGPNTF.

The chain is built from TRBV2 and TRBJ1-4; no reliable D call. The V gene's germline CDR1 is SNHLY and CDR2 FYNNEI. Deletions cut 7 bases from V and 5 bases from J, with 5 bases between. This CDR3 is 11 amino acids long. The CDR3 region is CASIRNEKLFF. The CDR3 nucleotides read TGTGCCAGCATTAGGAATGAAAAACTGTTTTTT.

The chain recombines TRBV27 with TRBJ1-3, with TRBD1 as a possible D gene (6 bases). CDR1 is MNHEY and CDR2 is SMNVEV in the germline V gene (reference sequence). Trimming removed 3 bases from V and 0 bases from J, with 12 bases in between. This CDR3 contains 16 residues. CDR3: CASSLSRQDSGNTIYF. The CDR3 DNA sequence: TGTGCCAGCAGTTTGAGCCGACAGGACTCTGGAAACACCATATATTTT.

The chain couples TRBV19 to TRBJ1-1; a possible D gene is TRBD1 (5 bases). The CDR3 is 14 amino acids. Germline assignment: CDR1 LNHDA and CDR2 SQIVND (reference sequence). V lost 3 bases and J 11 bases, leaving 19 bases between the germline ends. For the CDR3, the DNA is TGTGCCAGTAGTATGGGGGGGGTAAACAGTCGGGCTTTCTTT. This translates into CASSMGGVNSRAFF.

The V gene is TRBV27, the J gene TRBJ2-3; the match to TRBD2 covers 16 bases. The CDR3 sequence is 14 residues long. J gave up 6 bases and V 8 bases, and 2 bases lay outside the gene matches. CDR1 and CDR2 (germline): MNHEY, SMNVEV (reference sequence). This CDR3 reads CASGTSGGADTQYF. CDR3 coding DNA: TGTGCCAGCGGGACTAGCGGGGGGGCTGATACGCAGTATTTT.

The rearrangement links TRBV19 to TRBJ2-3; TRBD2 aligns across 10 bases. CDR3 size: 15 residues. V dropped 4 bases and J dropped 2; count of bases not matched to a gene: 3. In germline, CDR1 is LNHDA, CDR2 SQIVND (reference sequence). The chain's CDR3 is CASSKLAGHTDTQYF. CDR3 DNA: TGTGCCAGTAGTAAACTAGCGGGGCACACAGATACGCAGTATTTT.

The V call is TRBV27, the J call TRBJ1-1; a weak D match, TRBD1 (6 bases). The CDR3 runs 13 residues. Germline V gene data show CDR1 as MNHEY and CDR2 as SMNVEV (reference sequence). V was cut by 5 bases and J by 7 bases, with 14 bases left in between. The CDR3 protein is CASSEPGQNEAFF. The CDR3 DNA sequence: TGTGCCAGCAGTGAACCGGGACAAAATGAAGCTTTCTTT.

The rearrangement uses TRBV12-2 and TRBJ1-5; TRBD1, the table's D call, was not compared with the DNA. TRBV12-2 is listed as a pseudogene. The CDR3 runs to 16 residues. Written as DNA, the CDR3 is TGTGCAAGTCGCCACAAGACAGGCTATAGCAATCAGCCCCAGCATTTT. Its protein is CASRHKTGYSNQPQHF.

The gene calls are TRBV7-8 and TRBJ1-1; D ambiguous. The V end was cut by 5 bases, the J end by 5 bases, with 12 bases between. This CDR3 is 13 amino acids long. The V gene's germline CDR1 is SGHVS and CDR2 FQNEAQ. CDR3 residues: CASSAPSGTEAFF. CDR3 sequence (DNA): TGTGCCAGCAGCGCCCCGTCGGGGACTGAAGCTTTCTTT.

This chain connects TRBV7-6 to TRBJ1-1; D is unclear. The V gene lost 5 bases and the J gene lost 3 bases, with 4 bases spanning the gap. Germline values: CDR1 SGHVS, CDR2 FNYEAQ. The CDR3 runs to 11 residues. CDR3 in DNA: TGTGCCAGCAGCCCCTACACTGAAGCTTTCTTT. Amino acid sequence: CASSPYTEAFF.

V is TRBV5-1 and J is TRBJ2-5; 12 nucleotides match TRBD2. After removal of 5 bases from V and 5 bases from J, the junction contained 7 bases not matched to a gene. Germline V CDR1 and CDR2: SGHRS, YFSETQ. There are 15 residues in the CDR3. CDR3 residues: CASRTSGGQFETQYF. DNA for the CDR3: TGCGCCAGCAGGACTAGCGGGGGTCAGTTTGAGACCCAGTACTTC.

The rearrangement uses TRBV27 and TRBJ2-6; TRBD1 might be the D (5 bases). Trimming took off 8 bases at V and 1 base at J, with 12 bases between the two ends. Germline lookup yields CDR1 MNHEY and CDR2 SMNVEV (reference sequence). This CDR3 spans 15 amino acids. CDR3 loop: CASRGHLSGANVLTF. In DNA, the CDR3 is TGTGCCAGCCGTGGACACCTATCTGGGGCCAACGTCCTGACTTTC.

The chain is built from TRBV7-2 and TRBJ2-7; 8 nucleotides line up with TRBD1. The CDR3 spans 14 residues. Losses at the gene ends were 3 bases for V and 2 bases for J; bases not matched to a gene: 3. Germline CDR1 is SGHTA and CDR2 is FQGNSA. The CDR3 loop reads CASSFTGGTYEQYF. CDR3 coding DNA: TGTGCCAGCAGCTTCACAGGGGGGACCTACGAGCAGTACTTC.

The V call is TRBV9, the J call TRBJ2-1, with D perhaps TRBD1 or TRBD2 (5 bases each). There are 17 residues in the CDR3. The V end lost 3 bases, the J end lost 6 bases, and 22 bases lay between the germline ends. Germline V gene data show CDR1 as SGDLS and CDR2 as YYNGEE. Here the CDR3 DNA reads TGTGCCAGCAGCGCAACTACCGGGACGGAGTACCTCAATGAGCAGTTCTTC. Translated: CASSATTGTEYLNEQFF.

The chain employs TRBV4-1 and TRBJ1-2; D is possibly TRBD1 (5 bases). V dropped 4 bases and J dropped 4 bases, with 10 bases sitting between them. From germline, CDR1 is MGHRA and CDR2 YSYEKL. This CDR3 region has 13 residues. The CDR3 DNA is TGCGCCAGCAGCCCCGACGGGACCTATGGCTACACCTTC. Translation gives CASSPDGTYGYTF.

In the case of this clone: Other nucleotide sequences in the sample specify the same CDR3. The genes are TRBV3-1 (or the pseudogene TRBV3-2) and TRBJ2-7, with unresolved D. V was clipped by 1 base and J by 4 bases, with 2 bases between them. In germline, CDR1 is LGHDT, CDR2 YNNKEL (reference sequence). The CDR3 length is 11 residues. As DNA, the CDR3 is TGTGCCAGCAGCCAAGCGTACGAGCAGTACTTC. Protein: CASSQAYEQYF.

In its sample, this clone was seen once. The chain is built from TRBV19 and TRBJ1-2; 10 nucleotides line up with TRBD1. The junction had 8 bases not matched to a gene; V was cut back by 6 bases and J by 4 bases. The CDR3 contains 15 residues. Per the germline V gene, CDR1 is LNHDA and CDR2 is SQIVND (reference sequence). CDR3 in DNA: TGTGCCAGTAGAGACAGGGGGCGAGGATCCTATGGCTACACCTTC. This sequence encodes CASRDRGRGSYGYTF.

The chain uses TRBV6-1 and TRBJ1-1; D gene unclear. The CDR3 length is 12 residues. Per germline, CDR1 MNHNS and CDR2 SASEGT. Trimming stripped 2 bases from V and 6 bases from J, with 7 bases between. DNA of the CDR3: TGTGCCAGCAGTGAAAGCCGGGCTGAAGCTTTCTTT. It codes for CASSESRAEAFF.

The chain combines TRBV14 with TRBJ2-5; maybe TRBD2 (5 bases). Trimming pared 3 bases from V and 6 bases from J, leaving 14 bases between. The CDR3 covers 14 residues. The germline V gene has CDR1 SGHDN and CDR2 FVKESK. The CDR3 is CASSHRLYGKTQYF. The CDR3 coding sequence is TGTGCCAGCAGCCACCGTCTGTACGGGAAGACCCAGTACTTC.

Here the CDR3 DNA reads TGTGCCACCAGTGATCCCCAAATTGGAGGAGAGCAGTACTTC. This encodes CATSDPQIGGEQYF. This rearrangement joins TRBV24-1 to TRBJ2-7; the D gene is possibly TRBD2 (5 bases). Germline CDR1 and CDR2: KGHDR and SFDVKD. This CDR3 has 14 residues. V lost 3 bases and J lost 7, with 15 bases in between.

The chain carries TRBV5-4 and TRBJ1-1; 9 nucleotides align to TRBD1. V gave up 4 bases and J gave up 4 bases; unmatched junction bases: 5. CDR1 is SGHNT, CDR2 YYREEE, per germline (reference sequence). The CDR3 spans 14 residues. CDR3 sequence (DNA): TGTGCCAGCAGCCCTCAGACAGGGGGCACTGAAGCTTTCTTT. Its translation is CASSPQTGGTEAFF.

The rearrangement joins TRBV29-1 to TRBJ1-4; D not resolved. The CDR3 extends over 14 amino acids. Trimming took 4 bases from V and 0 from J, leaving 9 bases between them. Germline V gene data show CDR1 as SQVTM and CDR2 as ANQGSEA. This CDR3 reads CSVVFLSTNEKLFF. The CDR3 DNA is TGCAGCGTTGTCTTTCTTTCAACTAATGAAAAACTGTTTTTT. Full variable domain (remainder filled in from reference TRBV29-1 and TRBJ1-4): SAVISQKPSRDICQRGTSLTIQCQVDSQVTMMFWYRQQPGQSLTLIATANQGSEATYESGFVIDKFPISRPNLTFSTLTVSNMSPEDSSIYLCSVVFLSTNEKLFFGSGTQLSVL.